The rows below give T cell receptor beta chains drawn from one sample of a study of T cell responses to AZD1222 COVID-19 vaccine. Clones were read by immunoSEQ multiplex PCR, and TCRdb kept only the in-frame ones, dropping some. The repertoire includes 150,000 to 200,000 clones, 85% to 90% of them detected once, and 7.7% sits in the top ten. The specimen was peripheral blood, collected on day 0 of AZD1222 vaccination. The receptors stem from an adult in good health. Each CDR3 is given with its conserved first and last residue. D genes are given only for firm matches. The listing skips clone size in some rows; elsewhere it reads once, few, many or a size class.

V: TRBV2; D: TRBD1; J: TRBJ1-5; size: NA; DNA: TGTGCCAGCAGCCCCGACAGGGCTACATGGGAGCCCCAGCATTTT; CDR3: CASSPDRATWEPQHF
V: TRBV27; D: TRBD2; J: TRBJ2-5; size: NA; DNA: TGTGCCAGCAGTGGGACTAGCGGGGTCGGGACCCAGTACTTC; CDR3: CASSGTSGVGTQYF
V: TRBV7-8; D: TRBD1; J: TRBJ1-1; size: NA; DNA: TGTGCCAGCAGCCTAGACAGGGTGAACACTGAAGCTTTCTTT; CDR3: CASSLDRVNTEAFF
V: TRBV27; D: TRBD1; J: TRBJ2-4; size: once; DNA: TGTGCCAGCATGAAGACAGGGCTCCTATTAGCCAAAAACATTCAGTACTTC; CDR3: CASMKTGLLLAKNIQYF
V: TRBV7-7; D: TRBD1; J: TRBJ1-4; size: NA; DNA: TGTGCCAGCAGCGATCCGGGACAGGGGGCGTTGGGTAATGAAAAACTGTTTTTT; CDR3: CASSDPGQGALGNEKLFF
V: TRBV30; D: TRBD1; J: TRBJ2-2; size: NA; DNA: TGTGCCTGCTCGAACAGGGGAAGGGCCGGGGAGCTGTTTTTT; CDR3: CACSNRGRAGELFF
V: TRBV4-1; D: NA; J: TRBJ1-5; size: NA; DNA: TGCGCCAGCAGCCAAGTACGGGATAGCAATCAGCCCCAGCATTTT; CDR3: CASSQVRDSNQPQHF
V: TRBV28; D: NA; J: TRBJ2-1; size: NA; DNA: TGTGCCAGCACCTACTACTCCTACAATGAGCAGTTCTTC; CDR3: CASTYYSYNEQFF
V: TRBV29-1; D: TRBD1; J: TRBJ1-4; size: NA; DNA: TGCAGCGCTGGGACAGCTCGTTTTGGGGAACTGTTTTTT; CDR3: CSAGTARFGELFF
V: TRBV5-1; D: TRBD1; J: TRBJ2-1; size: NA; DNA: TGCGCCAGCAGCTTGGACAGGGGACGGATAGTCCCCAGTGGCAATGAGCAGTTCTTC; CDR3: CASSLDRGRIVPSGNEQFF
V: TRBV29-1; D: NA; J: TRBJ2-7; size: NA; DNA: TGCAGCGTTGTCCGGGACGCCGGCTACGAGCAGTACTTC; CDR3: CSVVRDAGYEQYF
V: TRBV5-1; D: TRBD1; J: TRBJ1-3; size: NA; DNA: TGCGCCAGCAGCTCTCGGGACAGGGGAAACACCATATATTTT; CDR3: CASSSRDRGNTIYF
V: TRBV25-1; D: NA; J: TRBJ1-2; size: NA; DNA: TGTGCCAGCAGTGATTCAGTCTATGGCTACACCTTC; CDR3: CASSDSVYGYTF
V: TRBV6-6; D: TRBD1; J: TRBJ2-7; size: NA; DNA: TGTGCCAGCAGTTACTTGGCAGGGGGCTCCTACGAGCAGTACTTC; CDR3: CASSYLAGGSYEQYF
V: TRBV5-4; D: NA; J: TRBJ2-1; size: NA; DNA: TGTGCCAGCAGCCCCGGGGGTGGTGACAATGAGCAGTTCTTC; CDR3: CASSPGGGDNEQFF
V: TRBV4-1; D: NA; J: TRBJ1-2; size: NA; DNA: TGCGCCAGCAGCCAAGTTGGGTACTCCTATGGCTACACCTTC; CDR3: CASSQVGYSYGYTF
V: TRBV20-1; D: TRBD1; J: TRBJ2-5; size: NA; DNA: TGCAGTGCGGACAGGCAAGAGACCCAGTACTTC; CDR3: CSADRQETQYF
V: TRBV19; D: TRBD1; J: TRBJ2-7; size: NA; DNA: TGTGCCAGTAGGGCCCCAGGGGGCGCAGGGCAGTACTTC; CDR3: CASRAPGGAGQYF
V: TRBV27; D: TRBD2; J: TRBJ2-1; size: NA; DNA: TGTGCCAGCAGTTTATCGGCTAGCGGGGGGTCCAATGAGCAGTTCTTC; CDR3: CASSLSASGGSNEQFF
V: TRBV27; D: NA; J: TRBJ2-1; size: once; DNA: TGTGCCAGCAGTTTAAAGGCAGGACAGTCCTACAATGAGCAGTTCTTC; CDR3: CASSLKAGQSYNEQFF
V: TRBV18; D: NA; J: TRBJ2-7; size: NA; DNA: TGTGCCAGCTCACCTAATTCACAGTACGAGCAGTACTTC; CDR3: CASSPNSQYEQYF
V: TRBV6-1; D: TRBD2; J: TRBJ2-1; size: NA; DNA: TGTGCCAGCAGTGGCTTTCTAGCGGGGGGGCCGAGTGGTAGTGAGCAGTTCTTC; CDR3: CASSGFLAGGPSGSEQFF
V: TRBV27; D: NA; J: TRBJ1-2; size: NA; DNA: TGTGCCAGCAGTTTATCGCTAATAACTGGCTACACCTTC; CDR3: CASSLSLITGYTF
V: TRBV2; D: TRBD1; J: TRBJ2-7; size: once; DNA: TGTGCCAGCAGTCGTTCCCGGGACAGGGGCACTAGGGAGCAGTACTTC; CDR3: CASSRSRDRGTREQYF
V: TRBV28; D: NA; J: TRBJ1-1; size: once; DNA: TGTGCCAGCAGCTCCCCCGGGACAAAAGAGAACACTGAAGCTTTCTTT; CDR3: CASSSPGTKENTEAFF
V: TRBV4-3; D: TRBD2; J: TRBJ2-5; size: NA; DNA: TGCGCCAGCAGCCAAGATCGGGGGGGCCAAGAGACCCAGTACTTC; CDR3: CASSQDRGGQETQYF
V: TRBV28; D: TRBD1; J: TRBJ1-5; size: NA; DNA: TGTGCCAGCAGTACTACCGGGACAGGGACCCAGCCCCAGCATTTT; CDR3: CASSTTGTGTQPQHF
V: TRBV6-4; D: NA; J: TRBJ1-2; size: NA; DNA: TGTGCCAGCAGTGACCACCCGGACACTAACTATGGCTACACCTTC; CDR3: CASSDHPDTNYGYTF
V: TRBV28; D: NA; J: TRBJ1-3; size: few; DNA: TGTGCCAGCAGTTTTTCGAGCTCTGGAAACACCATATATTTT; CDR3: CASSFSSSGNTIYF
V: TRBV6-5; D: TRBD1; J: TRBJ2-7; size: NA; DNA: TGTGCCAGCAGCCCAGACAGGGGGCCCTACGAGCAGTACTTC; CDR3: CASSPDRGPYEQYF